Given below is one T cell receptor beta chain in context. Its antigen is undetermined. Donors showed nominal health when sampled, although they likely had unrecorded immune exposures. The entry originates in a study of cytomegalovirus exposure and HLA in healthy donors. The study, taken as a whole, reports: Being indistinguishable, some V segments were excluded, TRBV6-2 and TRBV6-3 among them.

V was trimmed by 4 bases and J by 6 bases, leaving 13 bases between them. Germline lookup yields CDR1 SGHVS and CDR2 FNYEAQ. The CDR3 is 14 amino acids. With 60 Vbeta and 13 Jbeta primers, the PCR was carried out. Clones were sequenced by immunoSEQ multiplex PCR, and TCRdb holds only the in-frame ones, with some missing. This sample has 120,000 to 150,000 clones, with about 82% found just once. This receptor was obtained from a woman in her thirties or forties in good health and CMV-seropositive. Source material: PBMCs. The V gene is TRBV7-6, the J gene TRBJ2-1; D perhaps matches TRBD2 (6 bases). CDR3 DNA: TGTGCCAGCAGCTACTCGGACGGGGGCAATGAGCAGTTCTTC. Encoded protein: CASSYSDGGNEQFF.